This T cell receptor (beta chain) was obtained from a study of blood T cell repertoires in COVID-19. Across the study: Samples came from the United States, Italy and Spain, spanning acute and convalescent COVID-19.

As originally analysed: By means of reference gene primer amplification, nucleated cell counts were estimated. Measured with immunoSEQ multiplex PCR; TCRdb has only the in-frame clones, and not every one. V, J and clone size reflect that table, while D and trimming were determined from the DNA. The sample carries tens of thousands of clones, 85% to 90% recorded once. This CDR3 comprises 14 residues. Germline CDR1 is LNHNV and CDR2 is YYDKDF (reference sequence). The V end was cut by 1 base, the J end by 4 bases, with 11 bases between. Sequencing was done on a sample of peripheral blood. The clonotype was recovered from a man aged 65 to 79 with active COVID-19. The J gene is TRBJ2-7, the V gene TRBV15; D might be TRBD2 (6 bases). CDR3 protein: CATSRVGGSYEQYF. CDR3 DNA sequence: TGTGCCACCAGCAGAGTTGGAGGGAGTTACGAGCAGTACTTC.